A single count supports the clone carrying this T cell receptor beta chain. This entry is derived from a study of blood T cell repertoires in COVID-19. Study information: T cells, B-cell-depleted T cells, or PBMCs provided the cDNA or gDNA that served as material.

TCRdb keeps only in-frame clones here, not all; method: immunoSEQ multiplex PCR. Among a few hundred thousand clones listed, more than 80% were seen once. The trim removed 7 bases at V and 4 bases at J, leaving 4 bases unmatched. Germline V gene data show CDR1 as MGHDK and CDR2 as SYGVNS. This CDR3 comprises 13 residues. What the recovered Cohort 3 donors had was two negative PCRs, clearance, or symptom resolution. The sample was PBMCs or T cells enriched from blood (not recorded which). This receptor was taken from a man aged 30 to 45 who had recovered from COVID-19. The chain has TRBV25-1 and TRBJ1-2; TRBD1 aligns across 9 bases. CDR3 residues: CASNPGQGYGYTF. The CDR3 DNA reads as TGTGCCAGCAACCCGGGACAGGGCTATGGCTACACCTTC.